The 26 T cell receptor beta chains listed next were all sequenced from one sample in a study of shared clonotypes between healthy human individuals (TCRdb year 2020). The library relied on the immunoSEQ multiplex PCR assay. What TCRdb holds here is the immuneACCESS table cut down to in-frame rearrangements. Part of the clones is not present; checked against another copy, under half of the missing clones reflect an unresolved V gene, and the others are unexplained. A total of about 230,000 clones appear in this sample, approximately 70% of them only once. The top ten constitute 11% of the sample. The specimen was memory CD4+ T cells sorted from blood. Taken with the paper, the label for cell subset or site translates to: CD45RA-negative fraction. The receptor source for this set is a young man in good health.

This chain links TRBV11-3 with TRBJ1-4; D is perhaps TRBD1 (6 bases). Trimming pared 3 bases from V and 6 bases from J, leaving 11 bases between. The CDR3 extends over 14 amino acids. CDR1 is SGHNT and CDR2 is YENEEA in the germline V gene. The CDR3 region is CASSFSRTDEKLFF. The CDR3, as DNA: TGTGCCAGCAGCTTTTCACGGACAGATGAAAAACTGTTTTTT. Supplemented by reference TRBV11-3 and TRBJ1-4, the full variable domain reads EAGVVQSPRYKIIEKKQPVAFWCNPISGHNTLYWYLQNLGQGPELLIRYENEEAVDDSQLPKDRFSAERLKGVDSTLKIQPAELGDSAVYLCASSFSRTDEKLFFGSGTQLSVL.

This clone has more than one count but fewer than ten. Other DNA sequences of this sample code for an identical CDR3. The chain carries TRBV7-9 and TRBJ2-3; 12 bases fit TRBD2. CDR1 and CDR2 from the germline V gene are SEHNR and FQNEAQ (reference sequence). The CDR3 extends over 16 amino acids. Trimming at V came to 2 bases and at J to 6 bases, leaving 6 bases not matched to a gene. The CDR3 loop is CASSLRLAGDTDTQYF. In nucleotides, the CDR3 is TGTGCCAGCAGCTTAAGACTAGCGGGAGATACTGATACGCAGTATTTT.

This clone was seen more than once but under ten times. The chain combines TRBV28 with TRBJ2-7, with D perhaps given as TRBD1 or TRBD2 (5 bases each). Trimming left V 6 bases short and J 1 base short, with 19 bases between. CDR3 length equals 16 residues. The germline V gene has CDR1 MDHEN and CDR2 SYDVKM. CDR3 sequence: CASSSPGRTSSYEQYF. CDR3 nucleotides: TGTGCCAGCAGCTCACCGGGACGGACTTCTTCCTACGAGCAGTACTTC. Looking up the rest from reference TRBV28 and TRBJ2-7 gives the full variable domain: DVKVTQSSRYLVKRTGEKVFLECVQDMDHENMFWYRQDPGLGLRLIYFSYDVKMKEKGDIPEGYSVSREKKERFSLILESASTNQTSMYLCASSSPGRTSSYEQYFGPGTRLTVT.

The rearrangement links TRBV28 to TRBJ2-7; D is uncertain. CDR1 is MDHEN and CDR2 is SYDVKM in the germline V gene. This CDR3 comprises 11 residues. The V end lost 6 bases, the J end lost 3 bases, and 6 bases lay between the germline ends. The CDR3 spells CASSNYYEQYF. DNA of the CDR3: TGTGCCAGCAGCAACTACTACGAGCAGTACTTC.

J is TRBJ2-1 and V is TRBV19; no clear D gene. The CDR3 contains 15 residues. Trimming left V 4 bases short and J 4 bases short, with 14 bases between. CDR1 and CDR2 from the germline V gene are LNHDA and SQIVND (reference sequence). CDR3 nucleotides: TGTGCCAGTAGTAAGACCCATTCTCCTTACAATGAGCAGTTCTTC. It encodes CASSKTHSPYNEQFF.

The chain links TRBV5-1 to TRBJ2-5; 9 bases agree with TRBD1. CDR1 is SGHRS, CDR2 YFSETQ, per germline. The junction had 8 bases not matched to a gene; V was cut back by 4 bases and J by 1 base. CDR3 length equals 16 residues. CDR3 sequence: CASSLYGTGLQETQYF. The CDR3 DNA follows: TGCGCCAGCAGCCTGTATGGGACAGGGCTCCAAGAGACCCAGTACTTC.

This clone occurred a few times. V is TRBV10-2 and J is TRBJ2-7; 8 positions match TRBD1. Germline values: CDR1 WSHSY, CDR2 SAAADI. The CDR3 has 15 residues. Losses at the gene ends were 6 bases for V and 6 bases for J; bases not matched to a gene: 13. The CDR3 bases are TGCGCCAGCAGCCCCCTCGGGACAGGCCTGTCCGAGCAGTACTTC. This translates into CASSPLGTGLSEQYF.

The CDR3 nucleotides are TGCAGTGCAAACAGGGCCACTGAAGCTTTCTTT. Amino acid sequence: CSANRATEAFF. The J gene is TRBJ1-1, the V gene TRBV20-1; TRBD1 is a possible D gene (6 bases). The CDR3 loop spans 11 amino acids. V gave up 6 bases and J gave up 4 bases, with 9 bases separating them. Germline loops: CDR1 DFQATT, CDR2 SNEGSKA (reference sequence).

The rearrangement joins TRBV10-3 to TRBJ2-1; 12 bases are a match to TRBD2. Trimming cost V 0 bases and J 5 bases; bases outside gene matches: 8. Per germline, CDR1 ENHRY and CDR2 SYGVKD. The CDR3 loop spans 18 amino acids. CDR3 nucleotide sequence: TGTGCCATCAGTGAGTCCTCACCCCTAGCGGGAGGGCACAATGAGCAGTTCTTC. Encoded protein: CAISESSPLAGGHNEQFF.

The chain uses TRBV5-1 and TRBJ2-2; 7 bases line up with TRBD2. Looked up from germline, CDR1 is SGHRS and CDR2 is YFSETQ. The CDR3 totals 14 residues. V lost 2 bases, J lost 3 bases, and 1 base stayed unmatched. The CDR3 DNA reads TGCGCCAGCAGCTTCCGGGGGGACACCGGGGAGCTGTTTTTT. This translates into CASSFRGDTGELFF.

The gene calls are TRBV5-6 and TRBJ2-5, with TRBD2 matching 8 bases. The CDR3 covers 17 residues. CDR1 SGHDT and CDR2 YYEEEE come from the germline V gene. J was trimmed by 5 bases and V by 4 bases; bases with no gene match: 16. CDR3: CASSPGRGAVLVETQYF. The CDR3 bases are TGTGCCAGCAGCCCCGGGAGGGGCGCGGTTCTGGTGGAGACCCAGTACTTC.

This chain links TRBV6-5 with TRBJ2-1; D not certain. Germline CDR1 MNHEY, CDR2 SVGAGI. The V gene lost 6 bases and the J gene lost 5 bases, with 11 bases spanning the gap. The CDR3 extends over 13 amino acids. The CDR3 loop is CASSTTLNNEQFF. The CDR3 DNA reads as TGTGCCAGCAGCACCACCCTAAACAATGAGCAGTTCTTC.

This chain connects TRBV19 to TRBJ2-5; no firm D call. Between the trimmed V and J ends, which lost 5 bases and 2 bases, there was a span of 9 bases. The CDR3 is made up of 13 amino acids. Germline loops: CDR1 LNHDA, CDR2 SQIVND (reference sequence). The CDR3 DNA follows: TGTGCCAGTAGTGGGGTGGGGCAAGAGACCCAGTACTTC. This gives the protein CASSGVGQETQYF.

The V call is TRBV5-1, the J call TRBJ2-5; 9 positions match TRBD1. Germline V gene sequence: CDR1 SGHRS, CDR2 YFSETQ. CDR3 length equals 15 residues. The V segment lost 0 bases and the J segment 2 bases; nucleotides outside the gene matches: 2. The CDR3, as DNA: TGCGCCAGCAGCTTGGCGGGACAGGGACAAGAGACCCAGTACTTC. Protein product: CASSLAGQGQETQYF.

The V gene is TRBV27, the J gene TRBJ2-3; D remains unclear. The germline CDR1 and CDR2 sequences are MNHEY and SMNVEV (reference sequence). The ends were cut back, 3 bases at V and 4 bases at J, with 8 bases in the middle. The CDR3 is 13 amino acids. The CDR3 bases are TGTGCCAGCAGTTTTAGTCTGGCAGATACGCAGTATTTT. Residues: CASSFSLADTQYF.

This chain uses TRBV7-7 with TRBJ2-5; 7 bases map to TRBD1. Trimming at V came to 2 bases and at J to 5 bases, leaving 2 bases not matched to a gene. The CDR3 covers 13 residues. In germline, CDR1 is SSHAT, CDR2 FNYEAQ (reference sequence). The CDR3: CASSLNRGETQYF. The CDR3 DNA reads as TGTGCCAGCAGCTTAAACAGGGGTGAGACCCAGTACTTC.

V is TRBV7-8 and J is TRBJ2-7; TRBD1 aligns across 9 bases. Looked up from germline, CDR1 is SGHVS and CDR2 is FQNEAQ. V trimming: 4 bases; J trimming: 4 bases; junction bases outside the gene matches: 11. The CDR3 sequence is 16 residues long. The DNA for the CDR3 is TGTGCCAGCAGCTCGGGACAGGGATATACCTTTTACGAGCAGTACTTC. Translating it yields CASSSGQGYTFYEQYF.

This chain links TRBV6-1 with TRBJ2-3; a weak D match, TRBD2 (5 bases). CDR3 size: 14 residues. V shed 6 bases and J shed 3 bases, with 13 bases lying between them. The germline V gene encodes CDR1 MNHNS and CDR2 SASEGT. The CDR3 DNA sequence: TGTGCCAGCAGCAGCGGAGATTTTACAGATACGCAGTATTTT. Protein: CASSSGDFTDTQYF.

The chain links TRBV27 to TRBJ2-1, with TRBD2 matching 9 bases. V dropped 2 bases and J dropped 4; count of bases not matched to a gene: 12. CDR3 length: 18 residues. The germline V gene has CDR1 MNHEY and CDR2 SMNVEV (reference sequence). Here the CDR3 DNA reads TGTGCCAGCAGTTTAGGGTTTAGGCGGGAGGGCCTTTACAATGAGCAGTTCTTC. Its protein product is CASSLGFRREGLYNEQFF.

This clone was detected only once. The rearrangement links TRBV5-1 to TRBJ2-2; 7 nucleotides line up with TRBD2. The germline CDR1 and CDR2 sequences are SGHRS and YFSETQ. The CDR3 runs 15 residues. The V segment lost 4 bases and the J segment 6 bases; nucleotides outside the gene matches: 9. DNA of the CDR3: TGCGCCAGCAGCGTGGGACTACTTGAGGCCGGGGAGCTGTTTTTT. It yields the protein CASSVGLLEAGELFF. The full variable domain, rest sourced from reference TRBV5-1 and TRBJ2-2, is KAGVTQTPRYLIKTRGQQVTLSCSPISGHRSVSWYQQTPGQGLQFLFEYFSETQRNKGNFPGRFSGRQFSNSRSEMNVSTLELGDSALYLCASSVGLLEAGELFFGEGSRLTVL.

Worth noting for this clone: A single base separates this from a much larger clone, so it may be a read error. The V and J genes are TRBV28 and TRBJ2-3, with D uncertain. Trimming left V 3 bases short and J 4 bases short, with 2 bases between. This CDR3 region has 11 residues. The V gene's germline CDR1 is MDHEN and CDR2 SYDVKM. Here the CDR3 reads CASSLADTQYF. The CDR3 coding sequence is TGTGCCAGCAGTTTGGCAGATACGCAGTATTTT.

V is TRBV28 and J is TRBJ1-2; 7 bases agree with TRBD1. Trimming took 5 bases from V and 7 from J; bases not matched to a gene: 13. The germline CDR1 and CDR2 sequences are MDHEN and SYDVKM. This CDR3 is 15 amino acids long. CDR3 in DNA: TGTGCCAGCAGTCCAGGGGGGGCCCTCCGACTTGGCTACACCTTC. It encodes CASSPGGALRLGYTF.

The chain employs TRBV25-1 and TRBJ1-1; D is possibly TRBD1 (5 bases). V was pared by 6 bases and J by 3 bases, with 26 bases between. Looked up from germline, CDR1 is MGHDK and CDR2 is SYGVNS. This CDR3 comprises 18 residues. The CDR3, as DNA: TGTGCCAGCAGACTCCTCGGGTCCGGCAGGGAAGGGGACACTGAAGCTTTCTTT. Amino acid sequence: CASRLLGSGREGDTEAFF.

This clone was seen only a few times. A much larger clone differs by one base, so this may be a read error. CDR3 loop: CASSHRGDTEAFF. The CDR3 DNA reads TGTGCCAGCAGCCACAGGGGGGACACTGAAGCTTTCTTT. The chain couples TRBV25-1 to TRBJ1-1, with 8 bases identical to TRBD1. The V gene's germline CDR1 is MGHDK and CDR2 SYGVNS. The junction had 3 bases not matched to a gene; V was cut back by 6 bases and J by 3 bases. There are 13 residues in the CDR3.

This chain joins TRBV2 and TRBJ2-2, with D perhaps TRBD1 (5 bases). The length of the CDR3 is 12 residues. Germline values: CDR1 SNHLY, CDR2 FYNNEI. Trimming removed 5 bases at V and 13 bases at J, with 14 bases between. In DNA, the CDR3 is TGTGCCAGCAGTCCCTCAGGGTTGATGCTGTTTTTT. Its translation: CASSPSGLMLFF.

The count of this clone is one. The chain couples TRBV11-2 to TRBJ1-3; 9 bases align to TRBD1. Trimming at V came to 5 bases and at J to 8 bases, leaving 10 bases not matched to a gene. This CDR3 contains 15 residues. Germline values: CDR1 SGHAT, CDR2 FQNNGV. CDR3 nucleotide sequence: TGTGCCAGCAGCACCCCCCGGGACAGGGCATACACCATATATTTT. Its translation: CASSTPRDRAYTIYF.